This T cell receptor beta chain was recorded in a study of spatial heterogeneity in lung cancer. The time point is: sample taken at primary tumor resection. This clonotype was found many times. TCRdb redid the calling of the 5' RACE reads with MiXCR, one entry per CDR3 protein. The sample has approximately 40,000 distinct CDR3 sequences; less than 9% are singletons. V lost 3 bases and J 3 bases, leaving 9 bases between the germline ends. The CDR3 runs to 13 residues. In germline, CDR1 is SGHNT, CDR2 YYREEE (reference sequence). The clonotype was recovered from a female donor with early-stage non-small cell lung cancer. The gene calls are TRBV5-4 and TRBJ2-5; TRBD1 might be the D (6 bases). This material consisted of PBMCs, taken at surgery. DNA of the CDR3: TGTGCCAGCAGCTACCGGACAGAAGAGACCCAGTACTTC. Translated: CASSYRTEETQYF.